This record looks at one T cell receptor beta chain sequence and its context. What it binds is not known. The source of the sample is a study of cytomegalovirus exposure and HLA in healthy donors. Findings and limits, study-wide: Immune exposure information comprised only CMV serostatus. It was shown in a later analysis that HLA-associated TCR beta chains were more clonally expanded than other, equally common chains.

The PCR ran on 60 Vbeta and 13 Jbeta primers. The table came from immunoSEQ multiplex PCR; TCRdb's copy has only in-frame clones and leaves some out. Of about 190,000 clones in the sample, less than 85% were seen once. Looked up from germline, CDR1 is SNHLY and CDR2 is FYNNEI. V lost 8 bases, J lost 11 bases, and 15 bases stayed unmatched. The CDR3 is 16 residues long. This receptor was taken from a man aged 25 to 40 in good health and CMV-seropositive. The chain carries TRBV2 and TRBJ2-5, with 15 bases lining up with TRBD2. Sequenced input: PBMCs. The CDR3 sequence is CASAVDRTSGGEEQYF. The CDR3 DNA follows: TGTGCCAGCGCTGTGGACCGGACTAGCGGGGGGGAAGAGCAGTACTTC.